Presented here are 27 T cell receptor beta chains from one specimen sequenced in a study of blood T cell repertoires in COVID-19. Only in-frame clones appear in the TCRdb table, and some are missing; sequencing was by immunoSEQ multiplex PCR. The sample carries under 450,000 clones, less than 90% recorded once. Sequenced input: peripheral blood. The receptors stem from a woman aged 60-75 years with COVID-19, enrolled during active disease.

The J gene is TRBJ2-7, the V gene TRBV7-8, with TRBD1 identical over 10 bases. The CDR3 is 15 amino acids. The germline CDR1 and CDR2 sequences are SGHVS and FQNEAQ. Losses at the gene ends were 2 bases for V and 6 bases for J; bases not matched to a gene: 7. CDR3 amino acids: CASSLTPGQGTEQYF. CDR3 coding DNA: TGTGCCAGCAGCTTAACACCGGGACAGGGGACCGAGCAGTACTTC.

The V call is TRBV11-3, the J call TRBJ2-1; tentatively, D is TRBD2 (6 bases). V lost 5 bases to trimming and J lost 6 bases, with 8 bases between them. Germline V gene data show CDR1 as SGHNT and CDR2 as YENEEA. This CDR3 spans 12 amino acids. Here the CDR3 DNA reads TGTGCCAGCAGCCACGGGGGCAATGAGCAGTTCTTC. Its protein product is CASSHGGNEQFF.

The chain recombines TRBV3-1 (or the pseudogene TRBV3-2) with TRBJ1-2, with 11 positions matching TRBD1. V shed 4 bases and J 0 bases; nucleotides not matched to a gene: 19. CDR3 length equals 21 residues. Germline CDR1 and CDR2: LGHDT and YNNKEL (reference sequence). CDR3 residues: CASSPNLYSGGQGVANYGYTF. The CDR3 DNA reads as TGTGCCAGCAGCCCAAATCTTTACTCGGGGGGACAGGGGGTAGCTAACTATGGCTACACCTTC.

The J gene is TRBJ2-3, the V gene TRBV5-4; D perhaps matches TRBD2 (6 bases). With 1 base removed from V and 3 bases from J, the gap between germline ends came to 12 bases. CDR1 and CDR2 from the germline V gene are SGHNT and YYREEE (reference sequence). The CDR3 contains 15 residues. Here the CDR3 reads CASSLPGGATDTQYF. The CDR3 DNA follows: TGTGCCAGCAGCTTGCCCGGGGGTGCAACAGATACGCAGTATTTT.

This sequence joins TRBV15 and TRBJ2-7, with 9 positions matching TRBD2. This CDR3 is 17 amino acids long. CDR1 and CDR2 from the germline V gene are LNHNV and YYDKDF (reference sequence). After removal of 3 bases from V and 2 bases from J, the junction contained 11 bases not matched to a gene. CDR3 sequence reads: CATSRLNSGGRTYEQYF. CDR3 DNA: TGTGCCACCAGCAGGTTGAATAGCGGGGGACGAACCTACGAGCAGTACTTC.

Turning to this clone: Other nucleotide sequences from this sample produce the same CDR3. The V call is TRBV9, the J call TRBJ2-2; D may be TRBD2 (5 bases). The V gene lost 1 base and the J gene lost 1 base, with 8 bases spanning the gap. The CDR3 length is 15 residues. Germline lookup yields CDR1 SGDLS and CDR2 YYNGEE. The CDR3 sequence: CASSVRTGNTGELFF. DNA of the CDR3: TGTGCCAGCAGCGTACGGACTGGGAACACCGGGGAGCTGTTTTTT.

The V gene is TRBV6-4, the J gene TRBJ1-2; 7 nucleotides align to TRBD1. Per the germline V gene, CDR1 is MRHNA and CDR2 is SNTAGT. The CDR3 runs 14 residues. Losses at the gene ends were 5 bases for V and 8 bases for J; bases not matched to a gene: 11. CDR3 region: CASSPSTGSVGYTF. The CDR3 DNA reads TGTGCCAGCAGTCCGTCGACAGGGAGTGTGGGCTACACCTTC.

The chain recombines TRBV18 with TRBJ2-7; D not resolved. Trimming removed 4 bases from V and 2 bases from J, with 15 bases in between. In germline, CDR1 is KGHSH, CDR2 LQKENI. The CDR3 consists of 15 residues. CDR3 DNA sequence: TGTGCCAGCTCACGTCTAGTGGGTGGCCCCTACGAGCAGTACTTC. Translation gives CASSRLVGGPYEQYF.

CDR3 in DNA: TGTGCCAGCAGCTTAGCGACTAGCGGGGGGTCAGATACGCAGTATTTT. Translation gives CASSLATSGGSDTQYF. The gene calls are TRBV7-2 and TRBJ2-3, with TRBD2 matching over 13 bases. CDR1 and CDR2 from the germline V gene are SGHTA and FQGNSA. This CDR3 has 16 residues. V lost 0 bases, J lost 4 bases, and 1 base stayed unmatched.

The chain carries TRBV7-3 and TRBJ2-2; the D gene is possibly TRBD1 (6 bases). Germline assignment: CDR1 SGHTA and CDR2 FQGTGA. Between the trimmed V and J ends, which lost 4 bases and 2 bases, there was a span of 11 bases. The CDR3 loop spans 15 amino acids. The CDR3 nucleotides are TGTGCCAGCAGCTCCAGGGGAGTCAACACCGGGGAGCTGTTTTTT. Amino acid sequence: CASSSRGVNTGELFF.

The V and J genes are TRBV6-5 and TRBJ2-7; 10 bases fit TRBD1. The CDR3 is 14 amino acids. Germline CDR1 MNHEY, CDR2 SVGAGI. The ends lost 5 bases at V and 5 bases at J; junction bases unmatched: 6. The CDR3 is CASSLTGGGDEQYF. The CDR3 bases are TGTGCCAGCAGTCTGACAGGGGGCGGCGACGAGCAGTACTTC.

This rearrangement joins TRBV29-1 to TRBJ2-7; 8 nucleotides match TRBD1. V lost 6 bases and J lost 2; bases outside the gene matches: 12. Per the germline V gene, CDR1 is SQVTM and CDR2 is ANQGSEA. This CDR3 has 15 amino acids. The CDR3 nucleotides read TGCAGCGTCGCGGACAGGGCAGGGGGAACCTACGAGCAGTACTTC. It encodes CSVADRAGGTYEQYF.

The chain links TRBV19 to TRBJ2-7, with TRBD2 as a possible D gene (5 bases). Germline loops: CDR1 LNHDA, CDR2 SQIVND (reference sequence). There are 12 residues in the CDR3. V was cut by 3 bases and J by 5 bases, with 8 bases left in between. DNA of the CDR3: TGTGCCAGTAGTATCCCGGGGAACGAGCAGTACTTC. It encodes CASSIPGNEQYF.

The chain carries TRBV7-9 and TRBJ1-5; the D is unclear. V was trimmed by 7 bases and J by 4 bases, leaving 11 bases between them. CDR3 length: 13 amino acids. In germline, CDR1 is SEHNR, CDR2 FQNEAQ (reference sequence). The CDR3 here is CASTDSPNQPQHF. CDR3 DNA sequence: TGTGCCAGCACCGACTCTCCAAATCAGCCCCAGCATTTT.

The rearrangement links TRBV9 to TRBJ2-3; a possible D gene is TRBD2 (5 bases). V was shortened by 3 bases and J by 0 bases, with 14 bases between the two germline ends. This CDR3 region has 16 residues. CDR1 is SGDLS and CDR2 is YYNGEE in the germline V gene. The CDR3 loop is CASSALGLPSTDTQYF. The DNA of the CDR3 is TGTGCCAGCAGCGCCTTAGGACTCCCCAGCACAGATACGCAGTATTTT. The complete variable domain, with remaining parts taken from reference TRBV9 and TRBJ2-3, reads DSGVTQTPKHLITATGQRVTLRCSPRSGDLSVYWYQQSLDQGLQFLIQYYNGEERAKGNILERFSAQQFPDLHSELNLSSLELGDSALYFCASSALGLPSTDTQYFGPGTRLTVL.

The CDR3 nucleotides are TGTGCCAGCCAAAACGCCTTTCAGGGGGCGGGCACTGAAGCTTTCTTT. Protein sequence: CASQNAFQGAGTEAFF. V gene TRBV27 combines with J gene TRBJ1-1; 8 bases fit TRBD1. The length of the CDR3 is 16 residues. Unmatched junction bases numbered 15, after V lost 8 bases and J lost 4 bases. From germline, CDR1 is MNHEY and CDR2 SMNVEV (reference sequence).

V usage is TRBV7-3 and J usage is TRBJ2-1; D may be TRBD2 (5 bases). Trimming cost V 5 bases and J 0 bases, with 11 bases left between them. The CDR3 sequence is 15 residues long. The germline V gene encodes CDR1 SGHTA and CDR2 FQGTGA. In nucleotides, the CDR3 is TGTGCCAGCAGCCCGGACTCAAGCTCCTACAATGAGCAGTTCTTC. This translates into CASSPDSSSYNEQFF.

The table lists this clone with a few counts. The chain joins TRBV5-6 to TRBJ1-2; the D gene is possibly TRBD1 (5 bases). The germline V and J ends were trimmed by 0 bases and 4 bases, with 13 bases remaining between them. CDR1 and CDR2 from the germline V gene are SGHDT and YYEEEE. This CDR3 region has 15 residues. CDR3 DNA sequence: TGTGCCAGCAGCTTGGTTAGAGGCAGGGCCTATGGCTACACCTTC. Translation: CASSLVRGRAYGYTF.

The chain combines TRBV27 with TRBJ2-1; a possible D gene is TRBD1 (6 bases). CDR1 is MNHEY and CDR2 is SMNVEV in the germline V gene (reference sequence). This CDR3 comprises 13 residues. V lost 8 bases to trimming and J lost 1 base, with 9 bases between them. In nucleotides, the CDR3 is TGTGCCAGCCAACAGGGATCCTACAATGAGCAGTTCTTC. It translates to CASQQGSYNEQFF.

The genes are TRBV10-3 and TRBJ1-1, with TRBD1 identical over 7 bases. The CDR3 has 14 residues. Losses at the gene ends were 3 bases for V and 6 bases for J; bases not matched to a gene: 7. Per germline, CDR1 ENHRY and CDR2 SYGVKD. CDR3: CAISEPLGQAEAFF. The CDR3 region has the DNA TGTGCCATCAGTGAACCTCTCGGACAGGCTGAAGCTTTCTTT.

This clone has only one observation. The chain combines TRBV5-8 with TRBJ1-2; unclear D gene. Germline CDR1 is SGHTS and CDR2 is YDEGEE. The CDR3 covers 11 residues. V was cut by 4 bases and J by 5 bases, with 6 bases left in between. The CDR3 here is CASSAAYGYTF. The CDR3 DNA sequence: TGTGCCAGCAGCGCGGCATATGGCTACACCTTC.

The V call is TRBV18, the J call TRBJ1-3; D is undetermined. Between the trimmed V and J ends, which lost 0 bases and 5 bases, there was a span of 11 bases. This CDR3 region has 15 residues. Germline V gives CDR1 KGHSH, CDR2 LQKENI. Written as DNA, the CDR3 is TGTGCCAGCTCACCACCGGGCACAGAAAGAAACACCATATATTTT. Translated: CASSPPGTERNTIYF.

In the case of this clone: The identical CDR3 is also encoded by other nucleotide sequences in the sample. The chain links TRBV5-1 to TRBJ1-3, with 9 bases that match TRBD1. Per the germline V gene, CDR1 is SGHRS and CDR2 is YFSETQ. The CDR3 is 14 amino acids. Trimming at V came to 5 bases and at J to 3 bases, leaving 3 bases not matched to a gene. This CDR3 reads CASSTGQGGNTIYF. CDR3 coding DNA: TGCGCCAGCAGTACGGGACAGGGTGGAAACACCATATATTTT. Supplemented by reference TRBV5-1 and TRBJ1-3, the full variable domain reads KAGVTQTPRYLIKTRGQQVTLSCSPISGHRSVSWYQQTPGQGLQFLFEYFSETQRNKGNFPGRFSGRQFSNSRSEMNVSTLELGDSALYLCASSTGQGGNTIYFGEGSWLTVV.

This clone was detected once. The chain employs TRBV11-2 and TRBJ2-7; D may be TRBD2 (8 bases). V was trimmed by 5 bases and J by 4 bases, leaving 21 bases between them. Germline lookup yields CDR1 SGHAT and CDR2 FQNNGV. The CDR3 has 16 residues. Here the CDR3 DNA reads TGTGCCAGCAGCCAAGGGGGCGGGGGGCACCCTTACGAGCAGTACTTC. Protein: CASSQGGGGHPYEQYF.

The V call is TRBV5-1, the J call TRBJ2-5, with 7 bases matching TRBD2. Germline V gene sequence: CDR1 SGHRS, CDR2 YFSETQ. CDR3 length: 15 amino acids. With 4 bases clipped from V and 2 bases from J, the junction kept 8 bases outside the gene matches. The CDR3 DNA reads TGCGCCAGCAGCGCGCCGGGCGGGAGTCAAGAGACCCAGTACTTC. Translation gives CASSAPGGSQETQYF.

V and J are TRBV29-1 and TRBJ1-2, with a weak D call TRBD1 (5 bases). V was shortened by 3 bases and J by 4 bases, with 12 bases between the two germline ends. CDR3 size: 13 residues. Germline V gene sequence: CDR1 SQVTM, CDR2 ANQGSEA. CDR3 in DNA: TGCAGCGTTGATTCGGGGGAGGGCTATGGCTACACCTTC. Its protein product is CSVDSGEGYGYTF.

The rearrangement joins TRBV2 to TRBJ2-1; D is perhaps TRBD1 (6 bases). CDR3 size: 15 residues. Germline V CDR1 and CDR2: SNHLY, FYNNEI. V was cut by 6 bases and J by 3 bases, with 15 bases left in between. The chain's CDR3 is CASSDRDNFYNEQFF. CDR3 nucleotide sequence: TGTGCCAGCAGCGACCGGGACAACTTCTACAATGAGCAGTTCTTC.